The rows below give T cell receptor beta chains drawn from one sample of a study of Graves' ophthalmopathy and Graves' hyperthyroidism. TCRdb recomputed calls from the multiplex PCR reads with MiXCR, one row per CDR3 protein. The table lists over a million distinct CDR3 sequences, about 36% of them singletons, with 11% in the top ten. The sequenced sample was peripheral blood or thyroid tissue (not recorded which). The source is an adult man with Graves' hyperthyroidism. CDR3s include the opening cysteine and the closing phenylalanine or tryptophan. Fields, in order: D gene, J gene, clone size, V gene, CDR3 protein, CDR3 DNA. A D gene is named only where the DNA matches it firmly. Clone size is not always given. Where it is, it says once, few, many or a class for expanded clones.

>-|TRBJ1-5|many|TRBV12-3/TRBV12-4
CASSLEQDNQPQHF
TGTGCCAGCAGTTTAGAGCAGGACAATCAGCCCCAGCATTTT
>TRBD2|TRBJ2-1|-|TRBV25-1
CASSGRPSYNEQFF
TGTGCCAGCAGCGGGAGGCCCTCCTACAATGAGCAGTTCTTC
>-|TRBJ2-1|-|TRBV9
CASSLVQTAYNEQFF
TGTGCCAGCAGCTTAGTACAGACCGCGTACAATGAGCAGTTCTTC
>-|TRBJ2-5|few|TRBV15
CATSRDWRQETQYF
TGTGCCACCAGCAGAGACTGGCGGCAAGAGACCCAGTACTTC
>TRBD1|TRBJ1-1|few|TRBV5-1
CASSWGGQGSTEAFF
TGCGCCAGCAGCTGGGGGGGACAGGGGAGCACTGAAGCTTTCTTT
>TRBD1|TRBJ2-5|many|TRBV5-8
CASSRGQGTETQYF
TGTGCCAGCAGCCGCGGACAGGGGACAGAGACCCAGTACTTC
>-|TRBJ1-1|many|TRBV12-3/TRBV12-4
CASSLVRFTEAFF
TGTGCCAGCAGTTTAGTACGGTTCACTGAAGCTTTCTTT
>-|TRBJ1-4|-|TRBV10-2
CATWGRGTNEKLFF
TGTGCCACGTGGGGCAGGGGTACTAATGAAAAACTGTTTTTT
>-|TRBJ1-2|-|TRBV7-8
CASSRQEYGYTF
TGTGCCAGCAGCCGACAGGAATATGGCTACACCTTC
>-|TRBJ2-5|-|TRBV7-9
CASSLWLALQETQYF
TGTGCCAGCAGCTTATGGCTGGCACTCCAAGAGACCCAGTACTTC
>TRBD2|TRBJ2-5|few|TRBV5-1
CASSPRDLAGTETQYF
TGCGCCAGCAGCCCCCGGGACCTAGCGGGTACGGAGACCCAGTACTTC
>-|TRBJ1-4|many|TRBV20-1
CSARSLGTVLF
TGCAGTGCTAGGTCTCTTGGAACCGTTCTTTTT
>TRBD2|TRBJ2-5|-|TRBV2
CARNGTSGSRETQYF
TGTGCCAGAAACGGGACTAGCGGGAGTAGGGAGACCCAGTACTTC
>-|TRBJ1-1|many|TRBV4-1
CASSQGGLGMNTEAFF
TGCGCCAGCAGCCAAGGCGGTCTGGGAATGAACACTGAAGCTTTCTTT
>-|TRBJ1-2|many|TRBV7-6
CASSRQNGVDYGYTF
TGTGCCAGCAGCCGCCAGAACGGTGTTGACTATGGCTACACCTTC
>-|TRBJ1-1|-|TRBV6-5
CASSYSGGHSTEAFF
TGTGCCAGCAGTTACTCTGGGGGGCATAGCACTGAAGCTTTCTTT
>-|TRBJ1-5|-|TRBV7-8
CASSSDRTQHF
TGCGCCAGCAGCTCGGACCGGACCCAGCATTTT
>-|TRBJ2-7|-|TRBV15
CATSSSDSYEQYF
TGTGCCACCAGCAGTTCCGATTCCTACGAGCAGTACTTC